This T cell receptor (beta chain) emerged from a study of shared clonotypes between healthy human individuals. Study conclusions and caveats: Rarefaction demonstrated incomplete sorted-subset sequencing despite large depth.

Sorted-subset replicate PCR reactions were performed with around 200 ng DNA, corresponding to roughly 30,000 T cell genomes. Libraries were prepared by immunoSEQ multiplex PCR; TCRdb keeps only in-frame clonotypes and omits some of them. The repertoire holds some 2,000,000 clones, approximately 95% seen once, with 0.1% to 0.15% in the top ten. CD45RA+ naive and CD45RA-negative memory subsets were separated from CD4+ cells. CDR1 and CDR2 (germline): SGHRS, YFSETQ. J lost 2 bases, V lost 3 bases, and 10 bases had no gene match. This CDR3 region has 16 residues. Comments on this clone: As yet, its antigen is unknown.

The V gene is TRBV5-1, the J gene TRBJ2-7; TRBD1 aligns across 8 bases. The sequenced sample was naive CD4+ T cells sorted from blood. The subset: CD45RA+ positively selected. The clonotype was recovered from a man in his late teens or twenties in good health. CDR3 sequence: CASSSKTGGPTYEQYF. As DNA, the CDR3 is TGCGCCAGCAGCTCTAAAACAGGGGGTCCCACCTACGAGCAGTACTTC.